This is a list of T cell receptor beta chains from one sample in a study of blood T cell repertoires in COVID-19. This table comes from immunoSEQ multiplex PCR, and its TCRdb copy is limited to in-frame clones, with some not included. The table shows about 200,000 clones, with around four fifths occurring only once. Sequencing used peripheral blood. These receptors were collected from a man in his 60s with COVID-19, enrolled during active disease. The CDR3 runs from the conserved cysteine through the conserved F or W. Each record gives: J gene, clone size, D gene, V gene, CDR3 DNA, CDR3 protein. A D gene is named only where the DNA matches it firmly. Clone size is given for some rows only: seen once, a few or many times, or a class if the clone is expanded.

j_call: TRBJ2-7
clone_size: NA
d_call: NA
v_call: TRBV6-5
cdr3_nt: TGTGCCAGCAGTTATTCGTACAGTACCTACGAGCAGTACTTC
cdr3_aa: CASSYSYSTYEQYF

j_call: TRBJ1-2
clone_size: once
d_call: NA
v_call: TRBV6-1
cdr3_nt: TGTGCCAGCAGTGAAGGGACATATGGCTACACCTTC
cdr3_aa: CASSEGTYGYTF

j_call: TRBJ2-1
clone_size: once
d_call: TRBD2
v_call: TRBV30
cdr3_nt: TGTGCCGGGGGGACTAGCGGGAGGGGGCAGTTCTTC
cdr3_aa: CAGGTSGRGQFF

j_call: TRBJ2-1
clone_size: NA
d_call: TRBD2
v_call: TRBV6-4
cdr3_nt: TGTGCCATCTTCCCTTCTTGGGAGGGCTCCTACAATGAGCAGTTCTTC
cdr3_aa: CAIFPSWEGSYNEQFF

j_call: TRBJ2-2
clone_size: NA
d_call: NA
v_call: TRBV6-6
cdr3_nt: TGTGCCAGCAGCAAAAACTTTCCGGGTCGCGATAAGAGCATTGCCTCGAGGGAGCTGTTTTTT
cdr3_aa: CASSKNFPGRDKSIASRELFF

j_call: TRBJ1-6
clone_size: NA
d_call: NA
v_call: TRBV30
cdr3_nt: TGTGCCTGGAGGGCAGGCCGTAATTCACCCCTCCACTTT
cdr3_aa: CAWRAGRNSPLHF

j_call: TRBJ2-2
clone_size: NA
d_call: NA
v_call: TRBV19
cdr3_nt: TGTGCCAGTAGTAAATCGCAGGTGATCACCGGGGAGCTGTTTTTT
cdr3_aa: CASSKSQVITGELFF

j_call: TRBJ1-1
clone_size: once
d_call: NA
v_call: TRBV4-3
cdr3_nt: TGCGCCAGCCGATCCAGGAAGGAAGGGGTCTCTGAAGCTTTCTTT
cdr3_aa: CASRSRKEGVSEAFF

j_call: TRBJ1-2
clone_size: NA
d_call: NA
v_call: TRBV3-1/TRBV3-2
cdr3_nt: TGTGCCAGCAGCCAAGTAACACCTTGGGGCTACACCTTC
cdr3_aa: CASSQVTPWGYTF

j_call: TRBJ1-3
clone_size: NA
d_call: NA
v_call: TRBV7-7
cdr3_nt: TGTGCCAGCAGCTTAGGACTGGGCTCTGGAAACACCATATATTTT
cdr3_aa: CASSLGLGSGNTIYF

j_call: TRBJ2-2
clone_size: NA
d_call: NA
v_call: TRBV5-5
cdr3_nt: TGTGCCAGCAGCTTGGTGGTTAGCGGCGGGGAGCTGTTTTTT
cdr3_aa: CASSLVVSGGELFF

j_call: TRBJ2-2
clone_size: NA
d_call: NA
v_call: TRBV18
cdr3_nt: TGTGCCAGCTCACCAAGGCAGGGAACGAACACCGGGGAGCTGTTTTTT
cdr3_aa: CASSPRQGTNTGELFF

j_call: TRBJ1-4
clone_size: NA
d_call: NA
v_call: TRBV11-2
cdr3_nt: TGTGCCAGCAGCTTACAGGGTATGAGTAGGGAAAAACTGTTTTTT
cdr3_aa: CASSLQGMSREKLFF

j_call: TRBJ1-1
clone_size: once
d_call: NA
v_call: TRBV7-9
cdr3_nt: TGTGCCAGCAGCCGGGAAGCGAACACTGAAGCTTTCTTT
cdr3_aa: CASSREANTEAFF

j_call: TRBJ2-7
clone_size: NA
d_call: TRBD1
v_call: TRBV11-2
cdr3_nt: TGTGCCAGCAGCTCATGGGACAGCTCCTACGAGCAGTACTTC
cdr3_aa: CASSSWDSSYEQYF

j_call: TRBJ1-4
clone_size: NA
d_call: TRBD1
v_call: TRBV19
cdr3_nt: TGTGCCAGTAGTATTGGTACAACAGGGGGCGGTAATGAAAAACTGTTTTTT
cdr3_aa: CASSIGTTGGGNEKLFF

j_call: TRBJ2-1
clone_size: NA
d_call: NA
v_call: TRBV15
cdr3_nt: TGTGCCACCAGCAGAGTCCTGACACGGCCGTCGTGGTATGAGCAGTTCTTC
cdr3_aa: CATSRVLTRPSWYEQFF

j_call: TRBJ2-7
clone_size: many
d_call: NA
v_call: TRBV6-5
cdr3_nt: TGTGCCAGCAGGAAGGGGGTAGGGCGGTACGAGCAGTACTTC
cdr3_aa: CASRKGVGRYEQYF

j_call: TRBJ2-2
clone_size: NA
d_call: NA
v_call: TRBV30
cdr3_nt: TGTGCCTCGGGACCTAACACCGGGGAGCTGTTTTTT
cdr3_aa: CASGPNTGELFF

j_call: TRBJ2-7
clone_size: few
d_call: TRBD1
v_call: TRBV2
cdr3_nt: TGTGCCAGCCTCCTTGGGGGACAGGGGGCCCACGAGCAGTACTTC
cdr3_aa: CASLLGGQGAHEQYF

j_call: TRBJ2-1
clone_size: NA
d_call: TRBD1
v_call: TRBV11-2
cdr3_nt: TGTGCCAGCAGCACCCCCAGGGGGAGACACAATGAGCAGTTCTTC
cdr3_aa: CASSTPRGRHNEQFF

j_call: TRBJ1-2
clone_size: NA
d_call: TRBD1
v_call: TRBV28
cdr3_nt: TGTGCCAGCACCCGACAGGGGGCCGCTGGCTACACCTTC
cdr3_aa: CASTRQGAAGYTF

j_call: TRBJ1-1
clone_size: NA
d_call: NA
v_call: TRBV11-2
cdr3_nt: TGTGCCAGCAGCAATAGGGGGATCCGGAGCACTGAAGCTTTCTTT
cdr3_aa: CASSNRGIRSTEAFF

j_call: TRBJ1-5
clone_size: NA
d_call: TRBD1
v_call: TRBV2
cdr3_nt: TGTGCCAGCAGACCTGACAGGGGAGGCAATCAGCCCCAGCATTTT
cdr3_aa: CASRPDRGGNQPQHF

j_call: TRBJ2-5
clone_size: few
d_call: TRBD2
v_call: TRBV9
cdr3_nt: TGTGCCAGCGGAGCGGGGAGGCCCATGGGGGAGACCCAGTACTTC
cdr3_aa: CASGAGRPMGETQYF

j_call: TRBJ2-7
clone_size: NA
d_call: TRBD2
v_call: TRBV28
cdr3_nt: TGTGCCAGCAGTTTCCGCGGACTAGCGGGCTACGAGCAGTACTTC
cdr3_aa: CASSFRGLAGYEQYF

j_call: TRBJ1-1
clone_size: once
d_call: TRBD1
v_call: TRBV27
cdr3_nt: TGTGCCAGCAAGACCCGGGACAGAGGTAACGCTTTCTTT
cdr3_aa: CASKTRDRGNAFF

j_call: TRBJ1-3
clone_size: NA
d_call: TRBD1
v_call: TRBV7-2
cdr3_nt: TGTGCCAGCGGGGCAGGGGGAGGAAACACCATATATTTT
cdr3_aa: CASGAGGGNTIYF

j_call: TRBJ1-2
clone_size: NA
d_call: TRBD1
v_call: TRBV7-9
cdr3_nt: TGTGCCAGCAGCTTCGGGACAGGCCGTAACTATGGCTACACCTTC
cdr3_aa: CASSFGTGRNYGYTF

j_call: TRBJ2-7
clone_size: NA
d_call: NA
v_call: TRBV2
cdr3_nt: TGTGCCAGCAGTGTTCAGGGCTCCTACGAGCAGTACTTC
cdr3_aa: CASSVQGSYEQYF

j_call: TRBJ1-2
clone_size: NA
d_call: TRBD1
v_call: TRBV5-4
cdr3_nt: TGTGCCAGCAGCTTGACAGGGGGGGGAATTGGCTACACCTTC
cdr3_aa: CASSLTGGGIGYTF

j_call: TRBJ1-3
clone_size: NA
d_call: NA
v_call: TRBV10-3
cdr3_nt: TGTGCCATCAGTCCTTCTGGACAGAACTCTGGAAACACCATATATTTT
cdr3_aa: CAISPSGQNSGNTIYF

j_call: TRBJ1-2
clone_size: NA
d_call: TRBD1
v_call: TRBV25-1
cdr3_nt: TGTGCCAGCAGTGATACAGGGGGTAACTATGGCTACACCTTC
cdr3_aa: CASSDTGGNYGYTF

j_call: TRBJ1-2
clone_size: NA
d_call: NA
v_call: TRBV15
cdr3_nt: TGTGCCACCAGCGGGGGTACAGGCACATCAGGGGATTCCTATGGCTACACCTTC
cdr3_aa: CATSGGTGTSGDSYGYTF

j_call: TRBJ1-1
clone_size: NA
d_call: TRBD1
v_call: TRBV5-5
cdr3_nt: TGTGCCAGCAGTCGGACAGGGGTGGCCCTTCCCGAAGCTTTCTTT
cdr3_aa: CASSRTGVALPEAFF

j_call: TRBJ2-2
clone_size: NA
d_call: TRBD1
v_call: TRBV5-5
cdr3_nt: TGTGCCAGCAGCGCACCGGGACAGGGAGTCGGGGAGCTGTTTTTT
cdr3_aa: CASSAPGQGVGELFF

j_call: TRBJ2-1
clone_size: NA
d_call: NA
v_call: TRBV28
cdr3_nt: TGTGCCAGCAGTACACACGACACGAGCAATGAGCAGTTCTTC
cdr3_aa: CASSTHDTSNEQFF

j_call: TRBJ2-5
clone_size: NA
d_call: TRBD1
v_call: TRBV7-9
cdr3_nt: TGTGCCAGCAGCCCTGGACAGGGCTACCAAGAGACCCAGTACTTC
cdr3_aa: CASSPGQGYQETQYF

j_call: TRBJ1-2
clone_size: few
d_call: NA
v_call: TRBV29-1
cdr3_nt: TGCAGCGTTGAGATCAGGGATGGCTACACCTTC
cdr3_aa: CSVEIRDGYTF

j_call: TRBJ2-2
clone_size: NA
d_call: NA
v_call: TRBV5-6
cdr3_nt: TGTGCCAGCAGCTTGGCAGGGGGGAAAGACGGGGAGCTGTTTTTT
cdr3_aa: CASSLAGGKDGELFF

j_call: TRBJ2-1
clone_size: NA
d_call: TRBD2
v_call: TRBV11-1
cdr3_nt: TGTGCCAGCAGCCTTAGCGGGAGGCGGTCCTACAATGAGCAGTTCTTC
cdr3_aa: CASSLSGRRSYNEQFF

j_call: TRBJ2-3
clone_size: NA
d_call: NA
v_call: TRBV29-1
cdr3_nt: TGCAGCGTTGACCAGCCCCAGGGCACAGATACGCAGTATTTT
cdr3_aa: CSVDQPQGTDTQYF

j_call: TRBJ1-2
clone_size: NA
d_call: NA
v_call: TRBV6-1
cdr3_nt: TGTGCCAGCAGTGAAGGGGCTGGCTACACCTTC
cdr3_aa: CASSEGAGYTF

j_call: TRBJ2-5
clone_size: NA
d_call: NA
v_call: TRBV7-3
cdr3_nt: TGTGCCAGCAGTCCAGGGGCGCGGGAGACCCAGTACTTC
cdr3_aa: CASSPGARETQYF

j_call: TRBJ2-7
clone_size: NA
d_call: NA
v_call: TRBV6-5
cdr3_nt: TGTGCCAGCAGTTACTCCAGGGATTACCACGAGCAGTACTTC
cdr3_aa: CASSYSRDYHEQYF

j_call: TRBJ2-7
clone_size: NA
d_call: NA
v_call: TRBV7-2
cdr3_nt: TGTGCCAGCAGCTCCGGGACAATGGGCCGCGCTCAGTACTTC
cdr3_aa: CASSSGTMGRAQYF

j_call: TRBJ1-3
clone_size: NA
d_call: TRBD1
v_call: TRBV27
cdr3_nt: TGTGCCAGCACCGAAAGAGGGACAGGGGGATTCTCTGGAAACACCATATATTTT
cdr3_aa: CASTERGTGGFSGNTIYF

j_call: TRBJ1-2
clone_size: NA
d_call: TRBD1
v_call: TRBV29-1
cdr3_nt: TGCAGCGCTCACCAGGGGGCGTCGGGCTACACCTTC
cdr3_aa: CSAHQGASGYTF

j_call: TRBJ2-1
clone_size: NA
d_call: TRBD1
v_call: TRBV6-5
cdr3_nt: TGTGCCAGCCACGAAACAGGGGCCTCCTACAATGAGCAGTTCTTC
cdr3_aa: CASHETGASYNEQFF

j_call: TRBJ2-1
clone_size: NA
d_call: TRBD2
v_call: TRBV10-3
cdr3_nt: TGTGCCATCAGGGGGGGACTAGCGGGAGGGCCCGGTGAGCAGTTCTTC
cdr3_aa: CAIRGGLAGGPGEQFF

j_call: TRBJ2-5
clone_size: NA
d_call: NA
v_call: TRBV5-6
cdr3_nt: TGTGCCAGCAGCTTCTTTAGCGTAATTGAAGAGACCCAGTACTTC
cdr3_aa: CASSFFSVIEETQYF

j_call: TRBJ1-2
clone_size: NA
d_call: NA
v_call: TRBV28
cdr3_nt: TGTGCCAGCAGTTTTAAGGCAGGGCGCGGCTACACCTTC
cdr3_aa: CASSFKAGRGYTF

j_call: TRBJ1-2
clone_size: NA
d_call: TRBD1
v_call: TRBV6-5
cdr3_nt: TGTGCCAGTCGGGACAGCCGTCTGGGGGGCTACACCTTC
cdr3_aa: CASRDSRLGGYTF

j_call: TRBJ2-5
clone_size: NA
d_call: TRBD2
v_call: TRBV6-2/TRBV6-3
cdr3_nt: TGTGCCAGCAGTTACTTCCCGACTAGCGTTCCCCAAGAGACCCAGTACTTC
cdr3_aa: CASSYFPTSVPQETQYF

j_call: TRBJ1-2
clone_size: NA
d_call: TRBD1
v_call: TRBV7-9
cdr3_nt: TGTGCCAGCAGCTTTGGATGGGAACAGGGGGCGCGAGGCTACACCTTC
cdr3_aa: CASSFGWEQGARGYTF

j_call: TRBJ1-5
clone_size: few
d_call: TRBD1
v_call: TRBV19
cdr3_nt: TGTGCCAGTAATGAGGGGGCGCGTCAGCCCCAGCATTTT
cdr3_aa: CASNEGARQPQHF

j_call: TRBJ1-6
clone_size: NA
d_call: TRBD1
v_call: TRBV10-3
cdr3_nt: TGTGCCCAATCCGGGACAGGGGATTCACCCCTCCACTTT
cdr3_aa: CAQSGTGDSPLHF

j_call: TRBJ2-3
clone_size: NA
d_call: TRBD2
v_call: TRBV28
cdr3_nt: TGTGCCAGCAGTTCCCCGGGAGGCCTACAAGGGGATACGCAGTATTTT
cdr3_aa: CASSSPGGLQGDTQYF

j_call: TRBJ1-4
clone_size: NA
d_call: TRBD1
v_call: TRBV5-6
cdr3_nt: TGTGCCAGCAGCCCGAGACAGGGGGCTGCTAATGAAAAACTGTTTTTT
cdr3_aa: CASSPRQGAANEKLFF